This entry lists 4 T cell receptor beta chains sequenced from one sample in a study of shared clonotypes between healthy human individuals. Profiling relied on immunoSEQ multiplex PCR, and the TCRdb table lists in-frame clones only, not all of them. The sample has around 330,000 clones; around two thirds are singletons. The sequencing input was memory CD4+ T cells sorted from blood. Subset denoted: CD45RA-negative fraction. These receptors were collected from a man younger than 45 in good health.

The rearrangement uses TRBV19 and TRBJ1-5; no reliable D call. Germline-derived CDR1 and CDR2 are LNHDA and SQIVND (reference sequence). Trimming took off 7 bases at V and 2 bases at J, with 12 bases between the two ends. CDR3 length: 14 amino acids. CDR3 in amino acids: CASIKGGRNQPQHF. Here the CDR3 DNA reads TGTGCCAGTATCAAAGGCGGGCGCAATCAGCCCCAGCATTTT.

The sample holds many counts of this clone. Other DNA sequences within the sample encode an identical CDR3. CDR3 loop: CASSLETSGSHEQYF. The DNA of the CDR3 is TGCGCCAGCAGCTTGGAGACTAGCGGGAGCCACGAGCAGTACTTC. The chain links TRBV5-1 to TRBJ2-7; 12 bases match TRBD2. CDR1 is SGHRS, CDR2 YFSETQ, per germline. The CDR3 runs 15 residues. The trim removed 0 bases at V and 5 bases at J, leaving 3 bases unmatched.

Only a few counts were recorded for this clone. The chain uses TRBV28 and TRBJ2-5; D gene uncertain. Germline V lookup: CDR1 MDHEN, CDR2 SYDVKM. The CDR3 loop spans 11 amino acids. V lost 6 bases and J 5 bases, leaving 7 bases between the germline ends. CDR3 sequence reads: CASRTRETQYF. The DNA for the CDR3 is TGTGCCAGCAGAACGAGGGAGACCCAGTACTTC.

This clone is a singleton in its sample. The chain is built from TRBV1 and TRBJ1-5. TRBV1 is a pseudogene locus. CDR3 size: 15 residues. CDR3 region: CTSSQEGYSNQPQHF. The DNA for the CDR3 is TGCACCAGCAGCCAAGAAGGATATAGCAATCAGCCCCAGCATTTT.